Below are 9 T cell receptor beta chains sequenced from a single sample in a study of blood T cells in healthy people across ages. A second about 7 to 11 cycle PCR used barcoded and J-beta primers. TCRdb reanalysed the 5' RACE reads using MiXCR and keeps one entry per CDR3 protein. The sample comprises some 900,000 distinct CDR3 sequences, under 50% of which are singletons, and over 10% rests with the top ten. Sequenced input: blood. These receptors all come from a man aged 25 to 40 in good health.

CDR3 DNA sequence: TGTGCCAGCAGCCGTAGTGGTCTGGGAAATCAGCCCCAGCATTTT. Residues: CASSRSGLGNQPQHF. The V call is TRBV9, the J call TRBJ1-5, with D unclear. V shed 4 bases and J shed 4 bases, with 15 bases lying between them. Germline values: CDR1 SGDLS, CDR2 YYNGEE. CDR3 length equals 15 residues.

Here the CDR3 reads CASIRSQGGIQYF. The DNA for the CDR3 is TGTGCCAGCATCCGCTCACAGGGGGGCATTCAGTACTTC. The chain links TRBV28 to TRBJ2-4; 8 bases map to TRBD1. With V trimmed by 7 bases and J by 9 bases, 8 bases remained unmatched. Germline V CDR1 and CDR2: MDHEN, SYDVKM. There are 13 residues in the CDR3.

The chain has TRBV7-2 and TRBJ1-2; D may be TRBD1 (6 bases). Trimming cost V 3 bases and J 3 bases, with 14 bases left between them. The CDR3 is 15 amino acids. Looked up from germline, CDR1 is SGHTA and CDR2 is FQGNSA. The CDR3 protein is CASSFLSRGDYGYTF. CDR3 sequence (DNA): TGTGCCAGCAGCTTTTTGTCGAGGGGGGACTATGGCTACACCTTC. Drawing the rest from reference TRBV7-2 and TRBJ1-2, the complete variable domain is GAGVSQSPSNKVTEKGKDVELRCDPISGHTALYWYRQSLGQGLEFLIYFQGNSAPDKSGLPSDRFSAERTGGSVSTLTIQRTQQEDSAVYLCASSFLSRGDYGYTFGSGTRLTVV.

The chain uses TRBV3-1 and TRBJ1-4, with D uncertain. CDR1 is LGHDT, CDR2 YNNKEL, per germline (reference sequence). Trimming took off 6 bases at V and 8 bases at J, with 16 bases between the two ends. This CDR3 is built from 14 residues. CDR3 amino acids: CASSPLEGIEKLFF. CDR3 coding DNA: TGTGCCAGCAGTCCCCTGGAAGGGATAGAAAAACTGTTTTTT.

The rearrangement links TRBV3-1 to TRBJ2-1; D is unresolved. The CDR3 length is 12 residues. Deletions cut 4 bases from V and 10 bases from J, with 11 bases between. The germline gives CDR1 LGHDT, CDR2 YNNKEL (reference sequence). CDR3 protein: CASSPATEEQFF. The CDR3 bases are TGTGCCAGCAGCCCAGCGACGGAGGAGCAGTTCTTC.

The chain has TRBV2 and TRBJ1-6; tentatively, D is TRBD1 (6 bases). Germline V lookup: CDR1 SNHLY, CDR2 FYNNEI. CDR3 size: 15 residues. Trimming removed 3 bases at V and 7 bases at J, with 13 bases between. The CDR3 sequence: CASSDMGGQNSPLHF. In nucleotides, the CDR3 is TGTGCCAGCAGTGATATGGGGGGGCAAAATTCACCCCTCCACTTT.

The chain joins TRBV12-3 or TRBV12-4 to TRBJ2-1, with D possibly called TRBD1 or TRBD2 (5 bases each). The CDR3 extends over 11 amino acids. The ends were cut back, 1 base at V and 13 bases at J, with 8 bases in the middle. CDR3 region: CASSLEGTQFF. The CDR3, as DNA: TGTGCCAGCAGTTTAGAAGGGACCCAGTTCTTC.

The chain combines TRBV29-1 with TRBJ2-3, with 9 bases lining up with TRBD2. Trimming at V came to 7 bases and at J to 4 bases, leaving 12 bases not matched to a gene. Germline CDR1 and CDR2: SQVTM and ANQGSEA. The CDR3 loop spans 15 amino acids. As DNA, the CDR3 is TGCAGCGCTGTAGCGGGGGCGTATGACCCAGATACGCAGTATTTT. It encodes CSAVAGAYDPDTQYF.

This chain links TRBV11-3 with TRBJ2-3; 9 nucleotides match TRBD2. The germline gives CDR1 SGHNT, CDR2 YENEEA. The J segment lost 14 bases and the V segment lost 5 bases, leaving 5 bases of the junction unmatched. The CDR3 has 11 amino acids. The CDR3 DNA reads as TGTGCCAGCAGCCTCAGCGGGGGGATGTATTTT. As protein: CASSLSGGMYF. Filled out from reference TRBV11-3 and TRBJ2-3, the complete variable domain reads EAGVVQSPRYKIIEKKQPVAFWCNPISGHNTLYWYLQNLGQGPELLIRYENEEAVDDSQLPKDRFSAERLKGVDSTLKIQPAELGDSAVYLCASSLSGGMYFGPGTRLTVL.